These T cell receptor beta chains were read from a single sample in a study of molecular identifiers for immune sequencing clone quantification. TCRdb recomputed calls from the PCR reads with MiXCR, one row per CDR3 protein. This sample has about 640,000 distinct CDR3 sequences, with 15% to 20% found just once. The specimen sequenced was naive CD8+ T cells from blood, with Jurkat cell RNA spiked in. These receptor sequences come from a human donor in good health. Some libraries in this study had Jurkat cell RNA spiked in. Each CDR3 is given with its conserved first and last residue. The D gene is left open where the match is weak. The listing skips clone size in some rows; elsewhere it reads once, few, many or a size class.

TRBV7-9	many	TRBJ2-3	TRBD1	TGTGCCAGCAGCTTCTGGACAGGGGGCACAGATACGCAGTATTTT	CASSFWTGGTDTQYF
TRBV7-2	many	TRBJ2-3	-	TGTGCCAGCAGCTTAGGGCTAGTCGGAGATACGCAGTATTTT	CASSLGLVGDTQYF
TRBV2	few	TRBJ2-4	-	TGTGCCAGCAGTCACGGCGGGGGCGGGGGACGAGCCAAAAACATTCAGTACTTC	CASSHGGGGGRAKNIQYF
TRBV27	many	TRBJ1-4	TRBD1	TGTGCCAGTACAGGGGGTGGCGAAAAGCTGTTTTTT	CASTGGGEKLFF
TRBV7-2	few	TRBJ2-3	TRBD2	TGTGCCAGCAGCACAGGACTAGCGGGGGGGGTAGCAGATACGCAGTATTTT	CASSTGLAGGVADTQYF
TRBV29-1	many	TRBJ1-5	-	TGCAGCGACCTGACAGCTCAGCTTCATAGCAATCAGCCCCAGCATTTT	CSDLTAQLHSNQPQHF
TRBV27	many	TRBJ2-1	TRBD2	TGTGCCAGCAGTCCGGGGACTAGCGGGTCCTCCCACAATGAGCAGTTCTTC	CASSPGTSGSSHNEQFF
TRBV4-3	-	TRBJ2-7	-	TGCGCCAGCAGCCAAGATCCCCAGGTCCCCAACTCCTACGAGCAGTACTTC	CASSQDPQVPNSYEQYF
TRBV9	few	TRBJ2-1	-	TGTGCCAGCAGCCACCCCCTCCCCTCTCACGGGTTGCATACACCTTTATACTCCTACAATGAGCAGTTCTTC	CASSHPLPSHGLHTPLYSYNEQFF
TRBV2	many	TRBJ1-5	-	TGTGCCAGCAGTGAAGTCGGACCCCAGCATTTT	CASSEVGPQHF
TRBV7-2	many	TRBJ2-7	-	TGTGCCAGCAGCCCGGCGTTTGGGGTAGGCTACGAGCAGTACTTC	CASSPAFGVGYEQYF
TRBV29-1	many	TRBJ1-1	-	TGCAGCGTTCAGGGTGAAGCTTTCTTT	CSVQGEAFF
TRBV7-9	-	TRBJ2-5	-	TGTGCCAGCAGCTCCGGCTCGTCCCAGTACTTC	CASSSGSSQYF
TRBV11-2	few	TRBJ2-1	TRBD2	TGTGCCAGCAGCTTAGATGGACTAGCGGGGGGGCCATGGCTAGAGCAGTTCTTC	CASSLDGLAGGPWLEQFF
TRBV7-7	-	TRBJ2-1	TRBD2	TGTGCTAGCAGCTTTACTAGCGGCAATGAGCAGTTCTTC	CASSFTSGNEQFF
TRBV20-1	-	TRBJ2-7	TRBD2	TGCAGTGCTAGTTCCTTAGCGGGGCTGACCTACGAGCAGTACTTC	CSASSLAGLTYEQYF
TRBV20-1	-	TRBJ1-5	-	TGCAGTGCTACCGCCAGGGCGGGGGGCAATCAGCCCCAGCATTTT	CSATARAGGNQPQHF
TRBV4-3	many	TRBJ1-4	-	TGCGCCAGCAGCCAAGAGAACTTTAATGAAAAACTGTTTTTT	CASSQENFNEKLFF
TRBV4-1	many	TRBJ2-7	TRBD1	TGCGCCAGCAGCCAAACAGGGGGCGCGAACGAGCAGTACTTC	CASSQTGGANEQYF
TRBV7-9	many	TRBJ2-7	TRBD1	TGTGCCAGCAGCACTCCGGGACAGGGGACCTACGAGCAGTACTTC	CASSTPGQGTYEQYF
TRBV7-9	many	TRBJ2-2	-	TGTGCGGTGAGGGACACCGGGGAGCTGTTTTTT	CAVRDTGELFF
TRBV9	many	TRBJ2-7	-	TGTGCCAGCAGCGCCGGACAGAACTACGAGCAGTACTTC	CASSAGQNYEQYF
TRBV24-1	many	TRBJ1-5	-	TGTGCCACCAGTGATTCGGCAGGGAAAGCCCAGCATTTT	CATSDSAGKAQHF
TRBV4-1	-	TRBJ2-7	TRBD2	TGCGCCAGCAGCCAAGGCGGGGGGCGTGGGTACGAGCAGTACTTC	CASSQGGGRGYEQYF
TRBV4-1	many	TRBJ1-5	TRBD1	TGCGCCAGCAGCCAAGTAGTGACAGGGGATCAGCCCCAGCATTTT	CASSQVVTGDQPQHF
TRBV12-3/TRBV12-4	-	TRBJ2-7	-	TGTGCCAGCAGCCGTGACACTCCCTACGAGCAGTACTTC	CASSRDTPYEQYF
TRBV28	many	TRBJ2-5	-	TGTGCCAGCAGTTTAATTGGACAACCGGCGGAGACCCAGTACTTC	CASSLIGQPAETQYF
TRBV7-9	few	TRBJ2-6	-	TGTGCCAGCAGCTTGACCGTGGGGGTCGGGGCCAACGTCCTGACTTTC	CASSLTVGVGANVLTF